These 29 T cell receptor beta chains originate from one sample sequenced in a study of T cells in Graves' hyperthyroidism and ophthalmopathy. It was RNA transcripts that yielded the amplified TCR beta CDR3 regions. A first-round RT-PCR of the TCR CDR3 used the HTBI primer set. TCRdb analysed the multiplex PCR reads with MiXCR anew, one entry per CDR3 protein. The sample consists of a few hundred thousand distinct CDR3 sequences, 15% to 20% of them appearing once. The sample was blood. The receptors come from a woman aged 30 to 39 with Graves' ophthalmopathy.

This clonotype has ten or more counts. The junction shows a germline mismatch at one end, possibly a read error. The V and J genes are TRBV2 and TRBJ2-2; D remains unclear. CDR3 size: 15 residues. Germline-derived CDR1 and CDR2 are SNHLY and FYNNEI. The CDR3 coding sequence is TGTGCCAGCGGTGAGGAGACCGCGAACACCGGGGAGCTGTTTTTT. Translating gives CASGEETANTGELFF. The full variable domain, in which reference TRBV2 and TRBJ2-2 provide the parts outside the CDR3, is EPEVTQTPSHQVTQMGQEVILRCVPISNHLYFYWYRQILGQKVEFLVSFYNNEISEKSEIFDDQFSVERPDGSNFTLKIRSTKLEDSAMYFCASGEETANTGELFFGEGSRLTVL.

This clonotype occurred many times. This chain uses TRBV4-3 with TRBJ2-5; 7 positions match TRBD2. Germline V gives CDR1 LGHNA, CDR2 YSLEER. The CDR3 is 14 amino acids. The ends lost 3 bases at V and 2 bases at J; junction bases unmatched: 3. In DNA, the CDR3 is TGCGCCAGCAGCCACCTCGGGGGGCAAGAGACCCAGTACTTC. It translates to CASSHLGGQETQYF.

This clonotype has only a few counts. The chain employs TRBV20-1 and TRBJ1-4, with no clear D. The germline V and J ends were trimmed by 5 bases and 7 bases, with 14 bases remaining between them. The CDR3 is made up of 13 amino acids. Germline-derived CDR1 and CDR2 are DFQATT and SNEGSKA (reference sequence). CDR3 residues: CSAHSREIEKLFF. DNA of the CDR3: TGCAGTGCTCATTCCAGAGAGATTGAAAAACTGTTTTTT.

The V call is TRBV19, the J call TRBJ2-1, with D perhaps TRBD1 (6 bases). Germline lookup yields CDR1 LNHDA and CDR2 SQIVND (reference sequence). Trimming left V 4 bases short and J 1 base short, with 11 bases between. The CDR3 runs to 15 residues. The CDR3 DNA sequence: TGTGCCAGTAGTAGCCTAGGGGGTTCCTACAATGAGCAGTTCTTC. It is translated as CASSSLGGSYNEQFF.

This clonotype was seen many times. V and J are TRBV11-2 and TRBJ1-5; D is undetermined. This CDR3 region has 13 residues. The V end lost 3 bases, the J end lost 7 bases, and 10 bases lay between the germline ends. Germline V gene lookup returns CDR1 SGHAT and CDR2 FQNNGV. CDR3 DNA: TGTGCCAGCAGCTTGGGTGGAACACAGCCCCAGCATTTT. Its protein is CASSLGGTQPQHF.

On this clonotype itself: A junction end diverges from the germline sequence, so it may reflect a read error. V usage is TRBV7-8 and J usage is TRBJ2-7, with 7 positions matching TRBD2. This CDR3 comprises 15 residues. Germline V gene sequence: CDR1 SGHVS, CDR2 FQNEAQ. CDR3 DNA sequence: TGTGCCAGCGGCTTATCCGGCGGGAGCTCCTACGAGCAGTACTTC. Protein: CASGLSGGSSYEQYF.

This clonotype showed up many times. The chain uses TRBV12-3 or TRBV12-4 and TRBJ2-7; D remains unclear. V lost 3 bases to trimming and J lost 1 base, with 10 bases between them. The CDR3 contains 14 residues. The CDR3 nucleotides are TGTGCCAGCAGTTTGAATCCGGGTTCCTACGAGCAGTACTTC. It yields the protein CASSLNPGSYEQYF.

This clonotype turned up a few times. The CDR3 DNA follows: TGTGCCAGTAGTATTCTTGAATCCGGGCGGGAGACCCAGTACTTC. Translated, it gives CASSILESGRETQYF. This rearrangement joins TRBV19 to TRBJ2-5; D is uncertain. CDR1 and CDR2 from the germline V gene are LNHDA and SQIVND (reference sequence). Trimming took 3 bases from V and 5 from J, leaving 16 bases between them. The CDR3 runs 15 residues.

About this clonotype itself: One base away lies a much larger clone, so this may be a sequencing read error. This chain uses TRBV7-9 with TRBJ2-5; possibly TRBD1 for D (6 bases). Per germline, CDR1 SEHNR and CDR2 FQNEAQ (reference sequence). The CDR3 is 13 amino acids. V was pared by 4 bases and J by 7 bases, with 13 bases between. The CDR3 region has the DNA TGTGCCAGCAGCTCTACAGGGAAGGGGACCCAGTACTTC. Translation gives CASSSTGKGTQYF.

Ten or more counts support this clonotype. The chain recombines TRBV6-1 with TRBJ2-7; weak D call: TRBD1 (6 bases). Per germline, CDR1 MNHNS and CDR2 SASEGT. V was pared by 5 bases and J by 0 bases, with 14 bases between. CDR3 size: 15 residues. Here the CDR3 DNA reads TGTGCCAGCAGTTTGGGGACACCCCACTCCTACGAGCAGTACTTC. Its protein is CASSLGTPHSYEQYF.

This clonotype was recorded at least ten times. The genes are TRBV5-1 and TRBJ2-2; the D gene is possibly TRBD1 (6 bases). The CDR3 is 14 residues long. CDR1 SGHRS and CDR2 YFSETQ come from the germline V gene. Trimming pared 5 bases from V and 4 bases from J, leaving 12 bases between. The CDR3 reads CASSSDSSTGELFF. DNA of the CDR3: TGCGCCAGCAGTTCGGACAGCAGCACCGGGGAGCTGTTTTTT. The entire variable domain, with the rest obtained from reference TRBV5-1 and TRBJ2-2, is as follows: KAGVTQTPRYLIKTRGQQVTLSCSPISGHRSVSWYQQTPGQGLQFLFEYFSETQRNKGNFPGRFSGRQFSNSRSEMNVSTLELGDSALYLCASSSDSSTGELFFGEGSRLTVL.

This clonotype was seen at least ten times. The chain carries TRBV20-1 and TRBJ2-3, with TRBD2 identical over 7 bases. The CDR3 consists of 14 residues. Per germline, CDR1 DFQATT and CDR2 SNEGSKA (reference sequence). The junction had 8 bases not matched to a gene; V was cut back by 2 bases and J by 6 bases. DNA for the CDR3: TGCAGTGCTAGACGCGGGAGCCTTTCCGATACGCAGTATTTT. Protein sequence: CSARRGSLSDTQYF.

The rearrangement joins TRBV19 to TRBJ2-4; 8 bases map to TRBD2. V lost 4 bases and J lost 8; bases outside the gene matches: 7. Looked up from germline, CDR1 is LNHDA and CDR2 is SQIVND (reference sequence). CDR3 length: 14 residues. In nucleotides, the CDR3 is TGTGCCAGTAGTAGGACTAGCCCGTTGGACATTCAGTACTTC. Translating gives CASSRTSPLDIQYF.

This clonotype was picked up a small number of times. The chain combines TRBV3-1 with TRBJ2-7; tentative D call: TRBD2 (6 bases). V was cut by 1 base and J by 11 bases, with 18 bases left in between. This CDR3 spans 14 amino acids. Germline values: CDR1 LGHDT, CDR2 YNNKEL (reference sequence). In DNA form, the CDR3 reads TGTGCCAGCAGCCAAGGTTCGACGTGGGGGGAGGAGTACTTC. Residues: CASSQGSTWGEEYF.

This clonotype was recorded at least ten times. CDR3 bases: TGTGCCAGCAGCTTGGTTAGCGGGCCGGATACGCAGTATTTT. It codes for CASSLVSGPDTQYF. The rearrangement joins TRBV7-2 to TRBJ2-3, with 7 positions matching TRBD2. The CDR3 totals 14 residues. After removal of 3 bases from V and 6 bases from J, the junction contained 6 bases not matched to a gene. Germline V gene sequence: CDR1 SGHTA, CDR2 FQGNSA.

In its sample, this clonotype was seen many times. The V call is TRBV6-2 or TRBV6-3, the J call TRBJ2-7; 7 nucleotides match TRBD1. CDR3 length: 16 amino acids. Germline values: CDR1 MNHEY, CDR2 SVGEGT. The V gene end was trimmed by 5 bases and the J gene end by 0 bases; junction bases not matched to a gene: 10. This CDR3 is CASSGYFAGGSYEQYF. The CDR3 bases are TGTGCCAGCAGTGGCTATTTCGCAGGGGGCTCCTACGAGCAGTACTTC.

The J gene is TRBJ2-1, the V gene TRBV19, with D unresolved. The germline CDR1 and CDR2 sequences are LNHDA and SQIVND (reference sequence). Trimming stripped 5 bases from V and 9 bases from J, with 20 bases between. The CDR3 is made up of 15 amino acids. CDR3 region: CASSFDAGRLGEQFF. CDR3 sequence (DNA): TGTGCCAGTAGTTTTGATGCCGGTAGGCTAGGTGAGCAGTTCTTC.

This clonotype came up a few times. The V call is TRBV5-1, the J call TRBJ2-1, with D uncertain. The CDR3 has 13 residues. CDR1 and CDR2 (germline): SGHRS, YFSETQ. Trimming shortened V by 1 base and J by 10 bases, and 12 bases separated the two germline ends. The CDR3 region is CASSLQVPGEQFF. CDR3 nucleotide sequence: TGCGCCAGCAGCTTGCAGGTGCCCGGGGAGCAGTTCTTC.

Many counts were recorded for this clonotype. V gene TRBV7-9 combines with J gene TRBJ2-1; 11 nucleotides align to TRBD2. CDR1 and CDR2 (germline): SEHNR, FQNEAQ (reference sequence). The CDR3 consists of 15 residues. The V segment lost 5 bases and the J segment 8 bases; nucleotides outside the gene matches: 8. The CDR3 reads CASSHDGTSGHEQFF. DNA for the CDR3: TGTGCCAGCAGCCACGACGGGACTAGCGGCCATGAGCAGTTCTTC.

The chain has TRBV28 and TRBJ1-5; D is undetermined. Trimming took off 4 bases at V and 1 base at J, with 11 bases between the two ends. The CDR3 runs to 15 residues. Germline lookup yields CDR1 MDHEN and CDR2 SYDVKM. The CDR3 DNA reads TGTGCCAGCAGTTATAATACAAGGAGCAATCAGCCCCAGCATTTT. It translates to CASSYNTRSNQPQHF.

V gene TRBV20-1 combines with J gene TRBJ2-3, with TRBD1 as a possible D gene (5 bases). The CDR3 is 17 residues long. Germline V gene sequence: CDR1 DFQATT, CDR2 SNEGSKA (reference sequence). Written as DNA, the CDR3 is TGCAGCGTTGACTTAACCGCCGCGAAAGGGGCCACAGATACGCAGTATTTT. It translates to CSVDLTAAKGATDTQYF.

The V gene is TRBV29-1, the J gene TRBJ2-1; 8 nucleotides match TRBD1. Trimming at V came to 7 bases and at J to 7 bases, leaving 9 bases not matched to a gene. The CDR3 is 13 residues long. The V gene's germline CDR1 is SQVTM and CDR2 ANQGSEA. CDR3 in amino acids: CSAKRTGGNEQFF. The CDR3 nucleotides are TGCAGCGCAAAGAGAACAGGGGGGAATGAGCAGTTCTTC.

Only a few counts were recorded for this clonotype. The chain links TRBV5-1 to TRBJ1-5; D is ambiguous. The CDR3 loop spans 16 amino acids. Germline-derived CDR1 and CDR2 are SGHRS and YFSETQ. Trimming removed 1 base at V and 0 bases at J, with 11 bases between. CDR3 DNA: TGCGCCAGCAGCTTGAAACCGGACTATAGCAATCAGCCCCAGCATTTT. Encoded protein: CASSLKPDYSNQPQHF.

This clonotype was seen a handful of times. This chain connects TRBV28 to TRBJ1-2; possibly TRBD1 for D (5 bases). Trimming took 8 bases from V and 4 from J, leaving 14 bases between them. The CDR3 loop spans 13 amino acids. From germline, CDR1 is MDHEN and CDR2 SYDVKM. CDR3 loop: CASYEGVPYGYTF. Written as DNA, the CDR3 is TGTGCCAGCTACGAAGGGGTCCCCTATGGCTACACCTTC.

A few counts support this clonotype. V usage is TRBV10-2 and J usage is TRBJ2-4, with no clear D. Per germline, CDR1 WSHSY and CDR2 SAAADI. Trimming pared 2 bases from V and 0 bases from J, leaving 8 bases between. This CDR3 comprises 15 residues. The CDR3 bases are TGCGCCAGCAGTGAGGCAGAGCTAGCCAAAAACATTCAGTACTTC. It is translated as CASSEAELAKNIQYF.

The sample holds one count of this clonotype. A much larger clone differs by one base, so this may be a read error. V gene TRBV28 combines with J gene TRBJ1-4, with 9 bases identical to TRBD1. V lost 5 bases and J lost 7; bases outside the gene matches: 8. Germline-derived CDR1 and CDR2 are MDHEN and SYDVKM. This CDR3 comprises 15 residues. CDR3 amino acids: CASSLRGTGTEKLFF. The CDR3 bases are TGTGCCAGCAGTCTCCGCGGGACAGGGACTGAAAAACTGTTTTTT.

This clonotype was detected only a few times. This sequence joins TRBV7-9 and TRBJ2-3; TRBD1 is a possible D gene (6 bases). The CDR3 consists of 15 residues. Germline V lookup: CDR1 SEHNR, CDR2 FQNEAQ (reference sequence). Trimming stripped 2 bases from V and 0 bases from J, with 9 bases between. The CDR3 sequence is CASSLYGGSTDTQYF. As DNA, the CDR3 is TGTGCCAGCAGCTTATATGGGGGCAGCACAGATACGCAGTATTTT. Drawing the rest from reference TRBV7-9 and TRBJ2-3, the complete variable domain is DTGVSQNPRHKITKRGQNVTFRCDPISEHNRLYWYRQTLGQGPEFLTYFQNEAQLEKSRLLSDRFSAERPKGSFSTLEIQRTEQGDSAMYLCASSLYGGSTDTQYFGPGTRLTVL.

This clonotype was picked up a small number of times. The rearrangement joins TRBV28 to TRBJ1-4, with D tentatively TRBD1 (5 bases). CDR1 and CDR2 from the germline V gene are MDHEN and SYDVKM. Trimming removed 8 bases from V and 12 bases from J, with 13 bases in between. This CDR3 contains 11 residues. For the CDR3, the DNA is TGTGCCAGCCGCGGCAGGGTAGAACTGTTTTTT. Protein: CASRGRVELFF.

This clonotype was recorded a few times. This sequence joins TRBV27 and TRBJ2-7, with 7 bases aligning to TRBD1. Looked up from germline, CDR1 is MNHEY and CDR2 is SMNVEV (reference sequence). Germline trimming cut 8 bases from V and 3 bases from J; bases unmatched to any gene: 10. This CDR3 comprises 14 residues. The CDR3: CASALRAGGYEQYF. CDR3 DNA sequence: TGTGCCAGCGCCCTGAGGGCAGGGGGCTACGAGCAGTACTTC.